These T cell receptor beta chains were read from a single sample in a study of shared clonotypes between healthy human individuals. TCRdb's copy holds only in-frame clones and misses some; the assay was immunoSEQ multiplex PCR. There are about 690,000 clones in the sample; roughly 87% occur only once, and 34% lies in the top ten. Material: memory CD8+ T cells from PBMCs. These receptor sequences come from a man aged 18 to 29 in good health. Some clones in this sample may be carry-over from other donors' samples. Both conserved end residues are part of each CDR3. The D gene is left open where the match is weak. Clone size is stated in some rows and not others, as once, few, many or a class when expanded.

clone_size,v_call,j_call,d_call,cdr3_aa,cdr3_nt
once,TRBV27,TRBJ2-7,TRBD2,CASSSPGGPHEQYF,TGTGCCAGCAGTTCACCGGGAGGGCCCCACGAGCAGTACTTC
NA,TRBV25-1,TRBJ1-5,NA,CASSDWGAGNQPQHF,TGTGCCAGCAGTGACTGGGGGGCTGGCAATCAGCCCCAGCATTTT
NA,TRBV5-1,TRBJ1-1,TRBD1,CASSWDRDPYTEAFF,TGCGCCAGCAGCTGGGACAGAGACCCCTACACTGAAGCTTTCTTT
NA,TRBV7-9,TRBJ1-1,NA,CASRIGREGGFF,TGTGCCAGCAGGATTGGGAGGGAGGGCGGTTTCTTT
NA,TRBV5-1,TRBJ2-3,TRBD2,CASSLVAGGTDTQYF,TGCGCCAGCAGCTTGGTTGCGGGAGGCACAGATACGCAGTATTTT
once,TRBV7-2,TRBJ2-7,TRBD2,CASSLVGTSGRALIHEQYF,TGTGCCAGCAGCTTGGTTGGGACTAGCGGGAGGGCCCTCATCCACGAGCAGTACTTC
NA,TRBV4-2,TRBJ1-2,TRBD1,CASRSTGSPYGYTF,TGTGCCAGCAGATCGACAGGGTCCCCCTATGGCTACACCTTC
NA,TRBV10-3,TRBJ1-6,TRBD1,CAIKDRENSPLHF,TGTGCCATCAAGGACAGGGAGAATTCACCCCTCCACTTT
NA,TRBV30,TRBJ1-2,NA,CASGEVGLSF,TGTGCCTCGGGGGAGGTGGGACTGAGCTTC
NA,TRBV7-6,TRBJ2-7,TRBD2,CASSPRDYGYEQYF,TGTGCCAGCAGCCCCCGGGACTACGGCTACGAGCAGTACTTC
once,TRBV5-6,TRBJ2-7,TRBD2,CASSLGGLATYEQYF,TGTGCCAGCAGCTTGGGGGGACTAGCGACTTACGAGCAGTACTTC
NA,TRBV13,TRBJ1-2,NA,CASSLHGNYGYTF,TGTGCCAGCAGCTTACATGGAAACTATGGCTACACCTTC
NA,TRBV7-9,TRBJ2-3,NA,CASSLWGRLDTQYF,TGTGCCAGCAGCTTGTGGGGGCGCTTAGATACGCAGTATTTT
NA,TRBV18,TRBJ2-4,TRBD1,CASSPRDREAKNIQYF,TGTGCCAGCTCACCACGGGACAGGGAGGCCAAAAACATTCAGTACTTC
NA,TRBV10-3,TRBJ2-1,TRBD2,CAISESLAEINNEQFF,TGTGCCATCAGTGAGTCACTAGCGGAAATAAACAATGAGCAGTTCTTC
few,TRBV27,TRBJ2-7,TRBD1,CASSFEDRTYEQYF,TGTGCCAGCAGCTTCGAGGACAGGACCTACGAGCAGTACTTC
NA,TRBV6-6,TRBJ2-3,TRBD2,CASSLAGADTQYF,TGTGCCAGCAGCCTAGCGGGAGCAGATACGCAGTATTTT
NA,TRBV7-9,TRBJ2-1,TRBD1,CASSPRTGNNEQFF,TGTGCCAGCAGCCCTCGGACAGGGAACAATGAGCAGTTCTTC
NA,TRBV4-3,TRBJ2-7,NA,CASSQGSAGVNEQYF,TGCGCCAGCAGCCAAGGGTCCGCCGGGGTTAACGAGCAGTACTTC
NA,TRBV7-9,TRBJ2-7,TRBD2,CASSSERESFYEQYF,TGTGCCAGCAGCTCCGAGCGGGAGAGTTTCTACGAGCAGTACTTC
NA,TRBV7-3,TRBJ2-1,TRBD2,CASSWRESTNNEQFF,TGTGCCAGCAGCTGGCGGGAGAGTACAAACAATGAGCAGTTCTTC
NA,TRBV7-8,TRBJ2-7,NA,CASSPLAEGNEQYF,TGTGCCAGCAGCCCTCTGGCTGAGGGGAACGAGCAGTACTTC
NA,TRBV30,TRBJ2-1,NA,CAWSLLATDEQFF,TGTGCCTGGAGTCTTCTAGCGACAGATGAGCAGTTCTTC
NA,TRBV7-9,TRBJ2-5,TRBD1,CASSGTGVAETQYF,TGTGCCAGCAGCGGGACAGGGGTTGCGGAGACCCAGTACTTC
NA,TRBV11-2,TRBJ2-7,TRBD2,CASSLGLAAYEQYF,TGTGCCAGCAGCTTAGGACTAGCGGCCTACGAGCAGTACTTC
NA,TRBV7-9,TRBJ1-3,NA,CASISFGNTIYF,TGTGCCAGCATCTCTTTCGGAAACACCATATATTTT
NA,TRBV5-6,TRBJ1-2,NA,CASSLEWGMDYGYTF,TGTGCCAGCAGCTTGGAGTGGGGGATGGACTATGGCTACACCTTC
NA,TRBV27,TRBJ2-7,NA,CASSFWGALGPYEQYF,TGTGCCAGCAGTTTTTGGGGGGCGCTGGGCCCCTACGAGCAGTACTTC
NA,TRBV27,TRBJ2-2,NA,CASSGRENTGELFF,TGTGCCAGCAGTGGACGGGAGAACACCGGGGAGCTGTTTTTT
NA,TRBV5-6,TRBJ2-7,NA,CASSLEAGETYEQYF,TGTGCCAGCAGCTTGGAGGCAGGGGAAACGTACGAGCAGTACTTC
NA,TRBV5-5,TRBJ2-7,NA,CASSLSPVYEQYF,TGTGCCAGCAGCTTGTCGCCGGTTTACGAGCAGTACTTC
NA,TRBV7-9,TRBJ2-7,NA,CASSFSGYEQYF,TGTGCCAGCAGCTTCAGCGGGTACGAGCAGTACTTC
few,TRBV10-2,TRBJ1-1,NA,CASSSAISSNTEAFF,TGCGCCAGCAGTTCGGCCATCTCCTCGAACACTGAAGCTTTCTTT
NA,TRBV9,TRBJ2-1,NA,CASSPGVIKFF,TGTGCCAGCAGCCCCGGGGTCATCAAGTTCTTC
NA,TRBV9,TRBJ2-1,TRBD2,CASSVGPGGEGEQFF,TGTGCCAGCAGCGTAGGGCCGGGGGGTGAGGGTGAGCAGTTCTTC
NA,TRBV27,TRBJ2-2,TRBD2,CASSLSPLTSGVGVTGELFF,TGTGCCAGCAGTTTATCTCCATTAACTAGCGGAGTCGGTGTCACCGGGGAGCTGTTTTTT
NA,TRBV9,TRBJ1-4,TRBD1,CASSGTGTEKLFF,TGTGCCAGCAGCGGGACAGGGACGGAAAAACTGTTTTTT
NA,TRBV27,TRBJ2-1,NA,CASSLSLVGAHEQFF,TGTGCCAGCAGTTTATCACTAGTCGGTGCGCATGAGCAGTTCTTC
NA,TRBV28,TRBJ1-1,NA,CASSPIRGWDTEAFF,TGTGCCAGCAGCCCAATCCGGGGCTGGGACACTGAAGCTTTCTTT
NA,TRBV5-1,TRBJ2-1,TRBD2,CASIAGTSGTFYNEQFF,TGCGCCAGCATCGCGGGGACTAGCGGGACGTTCTACAATGAGCAGTTCTTC
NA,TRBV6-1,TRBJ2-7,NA,CASSPGQYF,TGTGCCAGCTCCCCCGGGCAGTACTTC
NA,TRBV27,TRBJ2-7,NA,CASSFGPTYEQYF,TGTGCCAGCAGTTTTGGACCGACCTACGAGCAGTACTTC
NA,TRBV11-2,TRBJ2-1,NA,CASSSRYNEQFF,TGTGCCAGCAGCTCCCGCTACAATGAGCAGTTCTTC
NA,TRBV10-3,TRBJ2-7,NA,CATRSAYEQYF,TGTGCCACCAGGTCAGCCTACGAGCAGTACTTC
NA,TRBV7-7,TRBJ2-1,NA,CASSPYEGGQFF,TGTGCCAGCAGCCCCTACGAAGGGGGGCAGTTCTTC
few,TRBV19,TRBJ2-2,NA,CASSISLRGTLRTGELFF,TGTGCCAGTAGTATATCCCTGCGAGGGACACTGCGGACCGGGGAGCTGTTTTTT
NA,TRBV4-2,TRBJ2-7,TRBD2,CASSQPGGAQEQYF,TGTGCCAGCAGCCAACCGGGGGGAGCGCAGGAGCAGTACTTC
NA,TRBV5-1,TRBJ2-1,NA,CASSLGGFNEQFF,TGCGCCAGCAGCTTAGGCGGATTCAATGAGCAGTTCTTC
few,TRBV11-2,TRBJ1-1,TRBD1,CASSSRQGLNTEAFF,TGTGCCAGCAGCTCCCGACAGGGCCTGAACACTGAAGCTTTCTTT
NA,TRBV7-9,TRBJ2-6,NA,CASSLPGGEGSSGANVLTF,TGTGCCAGCAGCCTCCCAGGGGGGGAAGGGAGCTCTGGGGCCAACGTCCTGACTTTC
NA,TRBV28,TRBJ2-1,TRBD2,CASSLGGEGWHNEQFF,TGTGCCAGCAGTTTAGGGGGGGAGGGCTGGCACAATGAGCAGTTCTTC
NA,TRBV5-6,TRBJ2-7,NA,CASSLPIFREQTYEQYF,TGTGCCAGCAGCTTACCCATTTTCCGGGAACAAACCTACGAGCAGTACTTC
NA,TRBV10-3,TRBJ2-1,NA,CASFEVDEQFF,TGTGCCTCCTTCGAGGTCGATGAGCAGTTCTTC
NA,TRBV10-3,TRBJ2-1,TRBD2,CAISELSGSNSYNEQFF,TGTGCCATCAGTGAACTTAGCGGGAGTAACTCCTACAATGAGCAGTTCTTC
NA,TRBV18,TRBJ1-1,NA,CASSREGNYGNTEAFF,TGTGCCAGCTCACGCGAGGGGAACTATGGGAACACTGAAGCTTTCTTT
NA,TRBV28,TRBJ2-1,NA,CASSFGVAYNEQFF,TGTGCCAGCAGTTTTGGGGTTGCCTACAATGAGCAGTTCTTC
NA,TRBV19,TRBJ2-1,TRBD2,CASSTGLAGDNEQFF,TGTGCCAGTAGCACAGGACTAGCGGGAGACAATGAGCAGTTCTTC
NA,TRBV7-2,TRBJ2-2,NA,CASSLGRNTGELFF,TGTGCCAGCAGCTTAGGGCGGAACACCGGGGAGCTGTTTTTT
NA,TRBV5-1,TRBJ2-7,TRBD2,CASSPLIAGGPEEQYF,TGCGCCAGCAGCCCCCTTATAGCGGGAGGGCCCGAGGAGCAGTACTTC
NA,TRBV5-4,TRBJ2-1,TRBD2,CASSGLAADEQFF,TGTGCCAGCAGCGGACTAGCGGCCGATGAGCAGTTCTTC